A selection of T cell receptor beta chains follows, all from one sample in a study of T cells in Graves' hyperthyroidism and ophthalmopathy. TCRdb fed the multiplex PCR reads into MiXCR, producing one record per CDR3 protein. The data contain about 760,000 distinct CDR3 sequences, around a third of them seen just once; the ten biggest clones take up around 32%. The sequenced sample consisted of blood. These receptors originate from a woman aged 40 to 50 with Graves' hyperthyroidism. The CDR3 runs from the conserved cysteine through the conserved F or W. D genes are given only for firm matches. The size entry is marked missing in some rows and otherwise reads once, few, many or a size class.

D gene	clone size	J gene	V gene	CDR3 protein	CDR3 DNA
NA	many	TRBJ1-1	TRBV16	CASSHQQLNTEAFF	TGTGCCAGCAGCCATCAACAGCTGAACACTGAAGCTTTCTTT
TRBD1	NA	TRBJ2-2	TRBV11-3	CASQRGQGTGELFF	TGTGCCAGCCAAAGGGGGCAAGGCACCGGGGAGCTGTTTTTT
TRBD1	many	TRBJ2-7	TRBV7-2	CASSLSGTGTYEQYF	TGTGCCAGCAGCTTATCCGGGACAGGCACCTACGAGCAGTACTTC
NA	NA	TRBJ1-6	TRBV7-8	CASSPGPGRGSPLHF	TGTGCCAGCAGCCCAGGACCGGGAAGGGGTTCACCCCTCCACTTT
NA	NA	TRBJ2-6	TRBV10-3	CASSYSGRGLWGANVLTF	TGTGCCAGCAGTTACTCGGGGAGGGGGCTATGGGGGGCCAACGTCCTGACTTTC
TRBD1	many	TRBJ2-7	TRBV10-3	CAISARDRGKYEQYF	TGTGCCATCAGTGCCCGGGACAGGGGGAAATACGAGCAGTACTTC
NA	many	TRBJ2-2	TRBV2	CASNVDTGELFF	TGTGCCAGCAATGTTGACACCGGGGAGCTGTTTTTT
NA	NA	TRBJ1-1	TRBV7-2	CASSQALPRDKDTEAFF	TGTGCCAGCAGCCAAGCCTTGCCCCGGGACAAAGACACTGAAGCTTTCTTT
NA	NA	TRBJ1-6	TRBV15	CATSSEAGPSPLHF	TGTGCCACCAGCAGTGAAGCAGGTCCTTCACCCCTCCACTTT
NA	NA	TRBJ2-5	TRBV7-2	CASSLEGYWKSETQYF	TGTGCCAGCAGCTTAGAGGGCTACTGGAAGTCAGAGACCCAGTACTTC
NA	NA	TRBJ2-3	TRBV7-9	CASSQGLITDTQYF	TGCGCCAGCAGCCAAGGACTGATCACAGATACGCAGTATTTT
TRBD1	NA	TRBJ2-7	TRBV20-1	CSARGMTGGEQYF	TGCAGTGCTAGAGGGATGACAGGGGGCGAGCAGTACTTC
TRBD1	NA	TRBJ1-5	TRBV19	CASSMRTGGLLYSNQPQHF	TGTGCCAGTAGTATGAGGACAGGGGGATTGTTATATAGCAATCAGCCCCAGCATTTT
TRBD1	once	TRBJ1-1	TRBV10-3	CAISESGQALNTEAFF	TGTGCCATCAGTGAGTCGGGACAGGCCTTGAACACTGAAGCTTTCTTT
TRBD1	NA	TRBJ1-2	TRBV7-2	CASSMDRYYGYTF	TGTGCCAGCAGCATGGACAGGTACTATGGCTACACCTTC
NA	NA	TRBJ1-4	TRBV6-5	CASSYRRQTQGKLFF	TGTGCCAGCAGTTACCGACGGCAGACCCAAGGGAAACTGTTTTTT
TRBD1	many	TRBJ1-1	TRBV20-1	CSAQTGGADTEAFF	TGCAGTGCTCAAACAGGGGGCGCGGACACTGAAGCTTTCTTT
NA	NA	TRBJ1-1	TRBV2	CASSEWREAEAFF	TGTGCCAGCAGTGAATGGAGGGAGGCTGAAGCTTTCTTT
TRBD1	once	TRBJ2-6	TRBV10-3	CAISPGQGPDLGANVLTF	TGTGCCATCAGTCCTGGACAGGGGCCGGATTTGGGGGCCAACGTCCTGACTTTC
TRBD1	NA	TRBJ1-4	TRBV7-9	CASSLATGEKKLFF	TGTGCCAGCAGCTTAGCGACAGGGGAAAAAAAACTGTTTTTT
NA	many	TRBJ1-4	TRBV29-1	CSVAQVNEKLFF	TGCAGCGTTGCTCAGGTTAATGAAAAACTGTTTTTT
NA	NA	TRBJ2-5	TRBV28	CGKCRETQYF	TGTGGAAAATGTCGGGAGACCCAGTACTTC
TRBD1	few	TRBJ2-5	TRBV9	CASSPTGGRTQYF	TGTGCCAGCAGCCCTACAGGGGGGCGGACCCAGTACTTC
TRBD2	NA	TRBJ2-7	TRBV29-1	CSAGGISYEQYF	TGCAGCGCGGGGGGGATTTCCTACGAGCAGTACTTC
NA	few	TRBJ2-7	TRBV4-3	CASSQELPYEQYF	TGCGCCAGCAGCCAAGAGTTGCCCTACGAGCAGTACTTC
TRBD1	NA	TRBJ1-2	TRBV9	CASSAYGQGIYGYTF	TGTGCCAGCAGCGCCTACGGACAGGGTATCTATGGCTACACCTTC